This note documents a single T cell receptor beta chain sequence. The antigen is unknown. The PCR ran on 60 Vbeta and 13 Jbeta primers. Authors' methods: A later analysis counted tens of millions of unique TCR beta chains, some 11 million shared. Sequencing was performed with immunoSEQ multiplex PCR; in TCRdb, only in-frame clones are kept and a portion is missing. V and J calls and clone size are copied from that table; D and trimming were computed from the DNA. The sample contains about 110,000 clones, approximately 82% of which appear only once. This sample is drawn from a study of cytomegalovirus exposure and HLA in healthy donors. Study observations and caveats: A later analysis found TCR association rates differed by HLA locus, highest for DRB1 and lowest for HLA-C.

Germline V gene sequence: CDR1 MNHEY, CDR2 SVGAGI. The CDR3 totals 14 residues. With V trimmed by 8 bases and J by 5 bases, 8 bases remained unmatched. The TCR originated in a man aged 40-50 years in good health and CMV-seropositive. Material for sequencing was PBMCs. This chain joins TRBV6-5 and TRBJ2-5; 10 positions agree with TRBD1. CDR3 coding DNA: TGTGCCAGCTGGGGACAGGGGCCAGGGGAGACCCAGTACTTC. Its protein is CASWGQGPGETQYF.